This T cell receptor beta chain was obtained from a study of spatial heterogeneity in lung cancer. This clonotype appeared many times. Its antigen is not identified. Study observations and caveats: Relative to follow-up, resection was when ubiquitous expanded tumor TCRs appeared more in blood.

Every individual TCR cDNA molecule carried its own unique molecular identifier, which allowed correction of PCR and sequencing errors. In TCRdb, the 5' RACE reads were re-called with MiXCR into one record per CDR3 protein. The table shows 75,000 to 85,000 distinct CDR3 sequences, with 15% to 25% occurring only once. Time point given: sample taken at primary tumor resection. The authors sequenced whole RNA from tumor, nontumor lung or frozen PBMC without sorting. Germline CDR1 is MDHEN and CDR2 is SYDVKM. Trimming left V 2 bases short and J 1 base short, with 5 bases between. The CDR3 is made up of 13 amino acids.

This material consisted of PBMCs, taken at surgery. The sequence was collected from a male donor with early-stage non-small cell lung cancer. The genes are TRBV28 and TRBJ1-1; D unresolved. Here the CDR3 DNA reads TGTGCCAGCAGTTTAAGGACGAACACTGAAGCTTTCTTT. Translation: CASSLRTNTEAFF.